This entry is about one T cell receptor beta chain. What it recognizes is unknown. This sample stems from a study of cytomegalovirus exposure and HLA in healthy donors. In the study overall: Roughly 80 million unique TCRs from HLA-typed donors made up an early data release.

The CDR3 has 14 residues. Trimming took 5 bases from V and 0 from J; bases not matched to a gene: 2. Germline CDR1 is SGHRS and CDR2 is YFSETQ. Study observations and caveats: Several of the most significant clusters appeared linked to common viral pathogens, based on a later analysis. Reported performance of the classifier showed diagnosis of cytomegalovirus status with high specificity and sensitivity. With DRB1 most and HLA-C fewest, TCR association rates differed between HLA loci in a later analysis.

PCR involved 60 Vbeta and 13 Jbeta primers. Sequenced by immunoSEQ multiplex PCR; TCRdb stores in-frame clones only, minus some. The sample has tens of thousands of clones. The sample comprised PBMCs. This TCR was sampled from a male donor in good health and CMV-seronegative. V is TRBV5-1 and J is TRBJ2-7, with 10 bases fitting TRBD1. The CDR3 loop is CASRGQGSSYEQYF. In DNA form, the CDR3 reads TGCGCCAGCAGGGGACAGGGGTCCTCCTACGAGCAGTACTTC.